The 19 T cell receptor beta chains reported below all come from one sample, sequenced in a study of blood T cell repertoires in COVID-19 (dated by TCRdb to between 2020 and 2021). The library came from the immunoSEQ multiplex PCR assay. Sourced from immuneACCESS, this table was stored by TCRdb with only in-frame sequences that have V and J called. A share of the clones is absent; for the studies checked, an unresolved V gene accounts for under half, and the remainder has no known explanation. Recorded for this sample are about 400,000 clones; about 89% of them occurred a single time. Over 1% of the sample goes to the ten largest clones. The sample consisted of peripheral blood. The receptors shown here come from a man aged 40-55 years with acute or convalescent COVID-19.

This clone occurred once. This chain uses TRBV28 with TRBJ2-3, with 8 bases lining up with TRBD2. After removal of 10 bases from V and 4 bases from J, the junction contained 16 bases not matched to a gene. Germline CDR1 and CDR2: MDHEN and SYDVKM. The CDR3 spans 16 residues. The CDR3 nucleotides read TGTGCCATCCCCGGGGCTAGCGGGCTGCACCCAGATACGCAGTATTTT. Residues: CAIPGASGLHPDTQYF. Supplemented by reference TRBV28 and TRBJ2-3, the full variable domain reads DVKVTQSSRYLVKRTGEKVFLECVQDMDHENMFWYRQDPGLGLRLIYFSYDVKMKEKGDIPEGYSVSREKKERFSLILESASTNQTSMYLCAIPGASGLHPDTQYFGPGTRLTVL.

This chain links TRBV7-3 with TRBJ1-1; D not certain. Deletions cut 4 bases from V and 1 base from J, with 7 bases between. The CDR3 sequence is 13 residues long. Looked up from germline, CDR1 is SGHTA and CDR2 is FQGTGA. The CDR3 sequence is CASSSLRNTEAFF. For the CDR3, the DNA is TGTGCCAGCAGCTCTCTCCGGAACACTGAAGCTTTCTTT.

This chain joins TRBV19 and TRBJ1-6; 7 nucleotides agree with TRBD1. The CDR3 totals 15 residues. Germline CDR1 reads LNHDA; CDR2 reads SQIVND (reference sequence). J gave up 9 bases and V 3 bases, and 8 bases lay outside the gene matches. This chain's CDR3 is CASSIRGQTTSPLHF. The CDR3 DNA reads TGTGCCAGTAGTATCCGGGGACAGACAACTTCACCCCTCCACTTT.

J is TRBJ1-1 and V is TRBV9, with D possibly TRBD1 on 6 matching bases. The germline V gene encodes CDR1 SGDLS and CDR2 YYNGEE. The length of the CDR3 is 13 residues. The V and J ends lost 1 base and 4 bases respectively, with 8 bases between them. DNA of the CDR3: TGTGCCAGCAGCGTAACAGGGACCACTGAAGCTTTCTTT. Its protein product is CASSVTGTTEAFF.

The chain couples TRBV3-1 (or the pseudogene TRBV3-2) to TRBJ2-7; D perhaps matches TRBD1 (5 bases). The V and J ends lost 1 base and 10 bases respectively, with 14 bases between them. Germline V CDR1 and CDR2: LGHDT, YNNKEL (reference sequence). This CDR3 has 13 amino acids. The CDR3 loop reads CASSQATRTNQYF. The CDR3 DNA is TGTGCCAGCAGCCAAGCGACACGGACAAATCAGTACTTC.

The J gene is TRBJ2-5, the V gene TRBV6-4; weak D call: TRBD1 (5 bases). The CDR3 loop spans 13 amino acids. V was shortened by 3 bases and J by 5 bases, with 10 bases between the two germline ends. Germline CDR1 reads MRHNA; CDR2 reads SNTAGT. CDR3 in amino acids: CASSERPGETQYF. CDR3 nucleotide sequence: TGTGCCAGCAGTGAGAGGCCAGGGGAGACCCAGTACTTC.

The chain links TRBV7-2 to TRBJ2-3; no definite D call. In germline, CDR1 is SGHTA, CDR2 FQGNSA. Deletions cut 2 bases from V and 4 bases from J, with 10 bases between. The CDR3 extends over 14 amino acids. The CDR3 sequence is CASSLNSIADTQYF. As DNA, the CDR3 is TGTGCCAGCAGCTTAAACTCAATCGCAGATACGCAGTATTTT.

The gene calls are TRBV28 and TRBJ1-5; D is ambiguous. There are 13 residues in the CDR3. Trimming took 5 bases from V and 9 from J, leaving 14 bases between them. Germline lookup yields CDR1 MDHEN and CDR2 SYDVKM. The chain's CDR3 is CASSPMLRGPQHF. In DNA form, the CDR3 reads TGTGCCAGCAGTCCCATGTTACGGGGGCCCCAGCATTTT. The whole variable domain, filled in from reference TRBV28 and TRBJ1-5, reads DVKVTQSSRYLVKRTGEKVFLECVQDMDHENMFWYRQDPGLGLRLIYFSYDVKMKEKGDIPEGYSVSREKKERFSLILESASTNQTSMYLCASSPMLRGPQHFGDGTRLSIL.

The V call is TRBV15, the J call TRBJ2-5; D remains unclear. V lost 0 bases and J lost 3, with 5 bases in between. The V gene's germline CDR1 is LNHNV and CDR2 YYDKDF (reference sequence). There are 13 residues in the CDR3. CDR3 protein: CATSRDEEETQYF. CDR3 sequence (DNA): TGTGCCACCAGCAGAGACGAGGAAGAGACCCAGTACTTC.

The J gene is TRBJ1-1, the V gene TRBV11-3; possibly TRBD1 for D (6 bases). Looked up from germline, CDR1 is SGHNT and CDR2 is YENEEA. The CDR3 consists of 15 residues. V was pared by 4 bases and J by 0 bases, with 12 bases between. DNA of the CDR3: TGTGCCAGCAGCTCGAGGGGGACGGTGAACACTGAAGCTTTCTTT. Amino acids: CASSSRGTVNTEAFF.

The CDR3 is CASSLGTGGGNQPQHF. CDR3 in DNA: TGCGCCAGCAGCTTGGGGACAGGGGGAGGCAATCAGCCCCAGCATTTT. This chain connects TRBV5-1 to TRBJ1-5; 10 nucleotides match TRBD1. V was clipped by 0 bases and J by 2 bases; unmatched bases: 2. The CDR3 length is 16 residues. CDR1 and CDR2 (germline): SGHRS, YFSETQ.

The genes are TRBV5-4 and TRBJ2-7; 13 bases are shared with TRBD2. This CDR3 is 16 amino acids long. J gave up 0 bases and V 4 bases, and 4 bases lay outside the gene matches. Looked up from germline, CDR1 is SGHNT and CDR2 is YYREEE (reference sequence). The CDR3 sequence is CASSLGLAGSSYEQYF. CDR3 nucleotides: TGTGCCAGCAGCCTGGGACTAGCGGGAAGCTCCTACGAGCAGTACTTC.

The CDR3 nucleotides are TGTGCCAGCAGCCCCGAGCTGGGACTGGAACAGCCCCAGCATTTT. Translating it yields CASSPELGLEQPQHF. The V and J genes are TRBV11-2 and TRBJ1-5, with D tentatively TRBD1 (5 bases). Germline CDR1 and CDR2: SGHAT and FQNNGV. Trimming took 5 bases from V and 7 from J, leaving 18 bases between them. CDR3 size: 15 residues. Variable domain in full (rest from reference TRBV11-2 and TRBJ1-5): EAGVAQSPRYKIIEKRQSVAFWCNPISGHATLYWYQQILGQGPKLLIQFQNNGVVDDSQLPKDRFSAERLKGVDSTLKIQPAKLEDSAVYLCASSPELGLEQPQHFGDGTRLSIL.

Notes on this clone: Other DNA variants within this sample encode the same CDR3. The V call is TRBV12-3 or TRBV12-4, the J call TRBJ2-2, with TRBD2 as a possible D gene (5 bases). The CDR3 loop spans 12 amino acids. V was trimmed by 6 bases and J by 6 bases, leaving 8 bases between them. The CDR3, as DNA: TGTGCCAGCAGCCTACTAGCCGGGGAGCTGTTTTTT. Protein sequence: CASSLLAGELFF.

This clone was counted once. The rearrangement uses TRBV28 and TRBJ1-4; D remains ambiguous. Trimming pared 8 bases from V and 1 base from J, leaving 11 bases between. The CDR3 runs to 14 residues. Germline CDR1 reads MDHEN; CDR2 reads SYDVKM. The CDR3 spells CASQRSGTNEKLFF. CDR3 DNA sequence: TGTGCCAGCCAAAGGAGTGGAACTAATGAAAAACTGTTTTTT. The full variable domain, completed using reference TRBV28 and TRBJ1-4, is DVKVTQSSRYLVKRTGEKVFLECVQDMDHENMFWYRQDPGLGLRLIYFSYDVKMKEKGDIPEGYSVSREKKERFSLILESASTNQTSMYLCASQRSGTNEKLFFGSGTQLSVL.

The chain employs TRBV9 and TRBJ1-2; 7 nucleotides match TRBD1. This CDR3 has 11 residues. Germline CDR1 SGDLS, CDR2 YYNGEE. The J segment lost 8 bases and the V segment lost 7 bases, leaving 5 bases of the junction unmatched. The CDR3 sequence is CASYGTAGYTF. CDR3 bases: TGTGCCAGCTACGGGACAGCGGGCTACACCTTC.

This clone came up a few times. This rearrangement joins TRBV25-1 to TRBJ2-7; D may be TRBD1 (5 bases). Germline V gene lookup returns CDR1 MGHDK and CDR2 SYGVNS. The CDR3 is 13 amino acids. Trimming took off 11 bases at V and 4 bases at J, with 18 bases between the two ends. The CDR3: CAAGQGRAYEQYF. The CDR3 nucleotides read TGTGCCGCCGGGCAGGGAAGGGCTTACGAGCAGTACTTC.

V gene TRBV5-6 combines with J gene TRBJ2-5; 8 bases line up with TRBD1. Germline V gene sequence: CDR1 SGHDT, CDR2 YYEEEE. The CDR3 has 16 amino acids. V lost 2 bases to trimming and J lost 1 base; unmatched junction nucleotides: 7. CDR3 sequence reads: CASSLPGQAVQETQYF. The CDR3, as DNA: TGTGCCAGCAGCTTACCGGGACAGGCGGTCCAAGAGACCCAGTACTTC.

The J gene is TRBJ2-4, the V gene TRBV7-9; TRBD1 matches 8 bases. The CDR3 is 16 residues long. Germline-derived CDR1 and CDR2 are SEHNR and FQNEAQ (reference sequence). V shed 4 bases and J 1 base; nucleotides not matched to a gene: 6. The CDR3 nucleotides are TGTGCCAGCAGCTGGGACAGGTTGGGGGCCAAAAACATTCAGTACTTC. Its translation: CASSWDRLGAKNIQYF.